Shown below are 12 T cell receptor beta chains from a single sample sequenced in a study of cytomegalovirus exposure and HLA in healthy donors. Researchers ran the PCR with 60 Vbeta and 13 Jbeta primers. The protocol was immunoSEQ multiplex PCR, while the TCRdb copy is restricted to in-frame clones and leaves out a portion. This sample has approximately 120,000 clones, with roughly 75% found just once. Sequenced sample: PBMCs. These receptor sequences come from a woman aged 45-59 years in good health and CMV-seronegative.

The chain couples TRBV28 to TRBJ2-5; TRBD1 might be the D (6 bases). Per the germline V gene, CDR1 is MDHEN and CDR2 is SYDVKM. The V end was cut by 0 bases, the J end by 6 bases, with 23 bases between. The CDR3 contains 18 residues. The CDR3 loop is CASSLWFPKTGHVKTQYF. The CDR3 nucleotides are TGTGCCAGCAGTTTATGGTTTCCCAAAACGGGACACGTAAAGACCCAGTACTTC.

For the CDR3, the DNA is TGTGCCAGCAAAGAGGACACTGAAGCTTTCTTT. Encoded protein: CASKEDTEAFF. The V and J genes are TRBV6-5 and TRBJ1-1; D unresolved. Trimming stripped 7 bases from V and 3 bases from J, with 6 bases between. The CDR3 is made up of 11 amino acids. CDR1 MNHEY and CDR2 SVGAGI come from the germline V gene.

This clone occurred a few times. Here the CDR3 reads CASSYRTTPNSPLHF. The CDR3 coding sequence is TGTGCCAGCAGTTACCGAACAACCCCTAATTCACCCCTCCACTTT. The chain is built from TRBV6-6 and TRBJ1-6; unclear D gene. CDR1 is MNHNY, CDR2 SVGAGI, per germline (reference sequence). The V and J ends lost 2 bases and 6 bases respectively, with 11 bases between them. CDR3 size: 15 residues.

The chain recombines TRBV14 with TRBJ1-1; a possible D gene is TRBD1 (6 bases). Trimming removed 4 bases from V and 3 bases from J, with 12 bases in between. The germline gives CDR1 SGHDN, CDR2 FVKESK. This CDR3 is 14 amino acids long. CDR3 sequence (DNA): TGTGCCAGCAGCCTCCGACAGGACCACACTGAAGCTTTCTTT. Amino acids: CASSLRQDHTEAFF.

This chain uses TRBV7-9 with TRBJ2-1, with 15 bases lining up with TRBD2. The V gene end was trimmed by 5 bases and the J gene end by 6 bases; junction bases not matched to a gene: 11. In germline, CDR1 is SEHNR, CDR2 FQNEAQ (reference sequence). CDR3 size: 18 residues. CDR3 nucleotides: TGTGCCAGCAGCCAGCCCGGGACTAGCGGGAGGAAAAGCAATGAGCAGTTCTTC. Protein product: CASSQPGTSGRKSNEQFF.

The chain carries TRBV4-2 and TRBJ1-2; TRBD1 aligns across 8 bases. Trimming took 4 bases from V and 0 from J; bases not matched to a gene: 4. The CDR3 loop spans 15 amino acids. The germline CDR1 and CDR2 sequences are LGHNA and YNFKEQ. The CDR3 DNA reads as TGTGCCAGCAGCCCGACAGGGGACACTAACTATGGCTACACCTTC. This sequence encodes CASSPTGDTNYGYTF.

J is TRBJ2-3 and V is TRBV11-2, with D tentatively TRBD2 (5 bases). V was shortened by 5 bases and J by 2 bases, with 14 bases between the two germline ends. Germline V CDR1 and CDR2: SGHAT, FQNNGV. The CDR3 runs to 15 residues. The CDR3 here is CASSPRGAVTDTQYF. CDR3 bases: TGTGCCAGCAGCCCCCGGGGAGCGGTCACAGATACGCAGTATTTT.

There are a few counts of this clone. The J gene is TRBJ2-2, the V gene TRBV7-9; 8 positions match TRBD2. The junction had 15 bases not matched to a gene; V was cut back by 4 bases and J by 14 bases. The length of the CDR3 is 15 residues. Germline values: CDR1 SEHNR, CDR2 FQNEAQ (reference sequence). CDR3 sequence reads: CASSYGGGALTLLFF. In DNA form, the CDR3 reads TGTGCCAGCAGCTACGGGGGGGGTGCCCTGACCCTTCTGTTTTTT.

In this sample, this clone turned up once. The rearrangement joins TRBV15 to TRBJ2-7, with D hard to call. This CDR3 spans 13 amino acids. V was pared by 1 base and J by 4 bases, with 8 bases between. The germline V gene has CDR1 LNHNV and CDR2 YYDKDF (reference sequence). The CDR3 sequence is CATSRALSYEQYF. CDR3 sequence (DNA): TGTGCCACCAGCAGAGCGCTGAGTTACGAGCAGTACTTC.

The V and J genes are TRBV10-3 and TRBJ2-2; TRBD2 agrees at 10 bases. V shed 3 bases and J 6 bases; nucleotides not matched to a gene: 7. The CDR3 runs 16 residues. The germline CDR1 and CDR2 sequences are ENHRY and SYGVKD. The CDR3 nucleotides read TGTGCCATCAGTGACCAGAGACTAGCGGGTTCCGGGGAGCTGTTTTTT. Translated: CAISDQRLAGSGELFF.

V gene TRBV4-3 combines with J gene TRBJ1-2, with D perhaps TRBD1 (5 bases). Germline V gene sequence: CDR1 LGHNA, CDR2 YSLEER. The CDR3 runs 15 residues. Trimming took off 0 bases at V and 5 bases at J, with 13 bases between the two ends. The CDR3 DNA reads TGCGCCAGCAGCCAAGAGAACAGGAGCCCTTATGGCTACACCTTC. Its protein product is CASSQENRSPYGYTF.

The chain employs TRBV27 and TRBJ2-2, with D unresolved. The CDR3 extends over 11 amino acids. Trimming pared 3 bases from V and 7 bases from J, leaving 3 bases between. CDR1 is MNHEY and CDR2 is SMNVEV in the germline V gene (reference sequence). As DNA, the CDR3 is TGTGCCAGCAGTTTCTACGGGGAGCTGTTTTTT. Its protein product is CASSFYGELFF.